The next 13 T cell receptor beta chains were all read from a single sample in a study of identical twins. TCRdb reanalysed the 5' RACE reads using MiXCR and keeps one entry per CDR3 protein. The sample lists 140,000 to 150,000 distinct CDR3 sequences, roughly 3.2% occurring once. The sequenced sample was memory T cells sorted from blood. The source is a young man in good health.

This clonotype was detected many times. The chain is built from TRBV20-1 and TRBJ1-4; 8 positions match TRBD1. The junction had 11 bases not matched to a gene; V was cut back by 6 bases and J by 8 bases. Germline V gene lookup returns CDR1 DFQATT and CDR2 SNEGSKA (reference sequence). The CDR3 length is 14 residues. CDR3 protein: CSAGRPQGGEKLFF. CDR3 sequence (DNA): TGCAGTGCGGGAAGGCCACAGGGGGGAGAAAAACTGTTTTTT.

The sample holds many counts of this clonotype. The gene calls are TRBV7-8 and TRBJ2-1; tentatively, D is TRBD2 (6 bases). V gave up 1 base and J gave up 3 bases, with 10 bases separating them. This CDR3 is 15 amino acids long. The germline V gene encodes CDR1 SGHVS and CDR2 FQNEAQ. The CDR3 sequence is CASSLVLAYYNEQFF. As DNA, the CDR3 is TGTGCCAGCAGCTTAGTCCTAGCGTACTACAATGAGCAGTTCTTC. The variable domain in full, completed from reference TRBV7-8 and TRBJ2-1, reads GAGVSQSPRYKVAKRGQDVALRCDPISGHVSLFWYQQALGQGPEFLTYFQNEAQLDKSGLPSDRFFAERPEGSVSTLKIQRTQQEDSAVYLCASSLVLAYYNEQFFGPGTRLTVL.

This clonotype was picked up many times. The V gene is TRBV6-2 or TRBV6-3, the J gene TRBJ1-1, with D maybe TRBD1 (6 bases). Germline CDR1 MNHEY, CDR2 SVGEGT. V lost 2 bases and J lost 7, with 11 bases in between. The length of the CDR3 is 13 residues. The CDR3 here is CASSYRGNYEAFF. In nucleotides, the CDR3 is TGTGCCAGCAGTTACAGGGGGAATTATGAAGCTTTCTTT.

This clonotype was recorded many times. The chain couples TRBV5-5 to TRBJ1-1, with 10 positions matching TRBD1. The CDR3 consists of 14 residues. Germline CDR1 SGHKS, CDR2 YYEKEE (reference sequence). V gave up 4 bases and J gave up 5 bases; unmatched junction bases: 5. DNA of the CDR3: TGTGCCAGCAGCCTCCGGACAGGGGGTACTGAAGCTTTCTTT. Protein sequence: CASSLRTGGTEAFF.

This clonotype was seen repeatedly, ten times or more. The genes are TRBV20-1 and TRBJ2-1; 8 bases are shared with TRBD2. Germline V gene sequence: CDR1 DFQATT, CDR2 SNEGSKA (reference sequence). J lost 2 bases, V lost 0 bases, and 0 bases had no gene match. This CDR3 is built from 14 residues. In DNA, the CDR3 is TGCAGTGCTAGAGATAGCGGGACCTACAATGAGCAGTTCTTC. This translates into CSARDSGTYNEQFF.

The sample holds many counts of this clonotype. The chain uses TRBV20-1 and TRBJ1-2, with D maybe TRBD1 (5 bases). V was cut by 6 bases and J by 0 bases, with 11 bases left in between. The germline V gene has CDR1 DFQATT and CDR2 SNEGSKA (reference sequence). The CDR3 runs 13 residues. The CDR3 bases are TGCAGTGCAGCGGACATGTCTAACTATGGCTACACCTTC. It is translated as CSAADMSNYGYTF.

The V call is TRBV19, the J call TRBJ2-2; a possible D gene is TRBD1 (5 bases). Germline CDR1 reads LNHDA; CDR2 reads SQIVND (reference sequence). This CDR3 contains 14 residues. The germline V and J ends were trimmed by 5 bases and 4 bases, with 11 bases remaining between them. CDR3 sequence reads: CASSQGYGTGELFF. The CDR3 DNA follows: TGTGCCAGTAGTCAGGGTTACGGCACCGGGGAGCTGTTTTTT.

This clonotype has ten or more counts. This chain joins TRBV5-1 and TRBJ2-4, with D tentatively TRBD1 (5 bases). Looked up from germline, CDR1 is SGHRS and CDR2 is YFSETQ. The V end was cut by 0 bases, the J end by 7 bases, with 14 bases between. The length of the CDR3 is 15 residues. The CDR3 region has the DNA TGCGCCAGCAGCTTGGAGGCCGGACCAGGGAACATTCAGTACTTC. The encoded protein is CASSLEAGPGNIQYF.

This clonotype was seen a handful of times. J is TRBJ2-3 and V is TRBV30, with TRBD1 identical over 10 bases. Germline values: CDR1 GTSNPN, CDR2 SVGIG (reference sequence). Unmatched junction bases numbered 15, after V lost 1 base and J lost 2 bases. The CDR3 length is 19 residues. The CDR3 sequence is CAWSGRTGGVFGNTDTQYF. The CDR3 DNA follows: TGTGCCTGGAGTGGCAGGACAGGGGGTGTCTTCGGCAACACAGATACGCAGTATTTT.

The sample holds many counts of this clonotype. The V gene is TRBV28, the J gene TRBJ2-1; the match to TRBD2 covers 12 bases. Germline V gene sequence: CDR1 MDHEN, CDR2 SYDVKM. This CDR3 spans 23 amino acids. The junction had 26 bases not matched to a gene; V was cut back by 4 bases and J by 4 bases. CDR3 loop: CASSSLLSGTGALAGGFYNEQFF. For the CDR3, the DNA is TGTGCCAGCAGTTCCCTTCTATCCGGGACAGGGGCTCTAGCGGGAGGGTTTTACAATGAGCAGTTCTTC.

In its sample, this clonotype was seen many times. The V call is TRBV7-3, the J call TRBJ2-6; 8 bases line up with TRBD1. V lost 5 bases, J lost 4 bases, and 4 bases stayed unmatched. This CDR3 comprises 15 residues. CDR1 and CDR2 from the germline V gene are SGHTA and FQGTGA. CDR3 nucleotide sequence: TGTGCCAGCAGCGTCCAGGGGGCCGGGGCCAACGTCCTGACTTTC. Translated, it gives CASSVQGAGANVLTF.

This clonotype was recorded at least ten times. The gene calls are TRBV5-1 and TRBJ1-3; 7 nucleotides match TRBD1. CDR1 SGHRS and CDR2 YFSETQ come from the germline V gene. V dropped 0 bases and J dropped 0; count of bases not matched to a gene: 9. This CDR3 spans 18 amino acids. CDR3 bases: TGCGCCAGCAGCTTGGAACGGGGACAGTCCTTCTCTGGAAACACCATATATTTT. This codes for CASSLERGQSFSGNTIYF.

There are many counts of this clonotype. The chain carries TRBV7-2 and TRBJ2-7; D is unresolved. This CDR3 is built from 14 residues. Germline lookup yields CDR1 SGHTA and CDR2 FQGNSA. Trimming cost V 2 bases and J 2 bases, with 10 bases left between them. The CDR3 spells CASSLMERPYEQYF. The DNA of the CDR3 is TGTGCCAGCAGCTTAATGGAGAGGCCCTACGAGCAGTACTTC.